This passage covers 23 T cell receptor beta chains from one sample sequenced in a study of shared clonotypes between healthy human individuals. TCRdb's table, derived via immunoSEQ multiplex PCR, lists solely in-frame clones and lacks some. The repertoire holds roughly 1,500,000 clones, with less than 99% as singletons. Specimen: naive CD4+ T cells sorted from blood. Subset noted: CD45RA+ positively selected. The receptors were sampled from a man aged 25-45 years in good health.

The V gene is TRBV7-3, the J gene TRBJ1-1; D may be TRBD1 (5 bases). V lost 2 bases to trimming and J lost 3 bases, with 13 bases between them. The V gene's germline CDR1 is SGHTA and CDR2 FQGTGA. This CDR3 comprises 15 residues. The CDR3 reads CASSLGPGVDTEAFF. CDR3 sequence (DNA): TGTGCCAGCAGCTTAGGTCCGGGGGTGGACACTGAAGCTTTCTTT.

V and J are TRBV4-1 and TRBJ2-2; D perhaps matches TRBD2 (5 bases). Deletions cut 4 bases from V and 4 bases from J, with 16 bases between. The CDR3 covers 16 residues. Germline CDR1 MGHRA, CDR2 YSYEKL. The CDR3 sequence is CASSPNRGMGTGELFF. For the CDR3, the DNA is TGCGCCAGCAGCCCTAATCGGGGAATGGGCACCGGGGAGCTGTTTTTT.

The rearrangement joins TRBV10-2 to TRBJ2-5, with 11 bases identical to TRBD2. V trimming: 5 bases; J trimming: 4 bases; junction bases outside the gene matches: 15. Germline V gene lookup returns CDR1 WSHSY and CDR2 SAAADI. The CDR3 runs to 18 residues. The CDR3: CASSMELAGGTGAETQYF. DNA for the CDR3: TGCGCCAGCAGTATGGAGCTAGCGGGAGGCACCGGGGCAGAGACCCAGTACTTC.

This chain connects TRBV18 to TRBJ1-2; 7 bases fit TRBD1. In germline, CDR1 is KGHSH, CDR2 LQKENI. This CDR3 region has 12 residues. Trimming cost V 4 bases and J 6 bases; bases outside gene matches: 2. CDR3 nucleotide sequence: TGTGCCAGCTCACAGGACAGGAATGGCTACACCTTC. Its protein product is CASSQDRNGYTF. The full variable domain, its missing parts supplied by reference TRBV18 and TRBJ1-2, is NAGVMQNPRHLVRRRGQEARLRCSPMKGHSHVYWYRQLPEEGLKFMVYLQKENIIDESGMPKERFSAEFPKEGPSILRIQQVVRGDSAAYFCASSQDRNGYTFGSGTRLTVV.

J is TRBJ2-7 and V is TRBV30, with D perhaps assigned TRBD1 or TRBD2 (6 bases each). The CDR3 is 16 amino acids. Germline V gene lookup returns CDR1 GTSNPN and CDR2 SVGIG (reference sequence). With 3 bases removed from V and 3 bases from J, the gap between germline ends came to 21 bases. The CDR3 spells CAWSAGGGTKGYEQYF. In DNA, the CDR3 is TGTGCCTGGAGCGCAGGTGGAGGGACAAAAGGCTACGAGCAGTACTTC.

V is TRBV2 and J is TRBJ1-2; a possible D gene is TRBD1 (6 bases). Germline V gene data show CDR1 as SNHLY and CDR2 as FYNNEI. The CDR3 extends over 15 amino acids. Trimming removed 6 bases at V and 2 bases at J, with 16 bases between. The CDR3 DNA is TGTGCCAGCAGCGGGGACACCGGGGCGAACTATGGCTACACCTTC. Translating gives CASSGDTGANYGYTF.

CDR3 protein: CATFRDYTDTQYF. The CDR3 coding sequence is TGTGCCACTTTTCGGGACTACACAGATACGCAGTATTTT. The V gene is TRBV28, the J gene TRBJ2-3; 7 bases match TRBD2. This CDR3 contains 13 residues. The V segment lost 10 bases and the J segment 2 bases; nucleotides outside the gene matches: 6. Germline V gives CDR1 MDHEN, CDR2 SYDVKM.

The J gene is TRBJ2-3, the V gene TRBV4-3; TRBD1 agrees at 9 bases. This CDR3 contains 15 residues. Germline-derived CDR1 and CDR2 are LGHNA and YSLEER. J gave up 2 bases and V 4 bases, and 4 bases lay outside the gene matches. The CDR3 loop is CASSPDRGTTDTQYF. The CDR3 nucleotides are TGCGCCAGCAGCCCCGACAGGGGGACCACAGATACGCAGTATTTT.

This clone was picked up one time. This rearrangement joins TRBV5-1 to TRBJ2-1, with 11 bases aligning to TRBD2. V dropped 2 bases and J dropped 7; count of bases not matched to a gene: 5. The CDR3 extends over 15 amino acids. Looked up from germline, CDR1 is SGHRS and CDR2 is YFSETQ. The CDR3 coding sequence is TGCGCCAGCAGCTTACTAGCGGGAGAAAGAAATGAGCAGTTCTTC. Translating it yields CASSLLAGERNEQFF.

The chain employs TRBV5-6 and TRBJ1-1; a possible D gene is TRBD1 (5 bases). CDR1 is SGHDT, CDR2 YYEEEE, per germline. The CDR3 contains 16 residues. Trimming pared 4 bases from V and 4 bases from J, leaving 20 bases between. CDR3 amino acids: CASSPPPGRSSTEAFF. DNA of the CDR3: TGTGCCAGCAGCCCACCTCCGGGGCGATCGAGCACTGAAGCTTTCTTT.

The chain employs TRBV5-8 and TRBJ1-1, with D tentatively TRBD1 (6 bases). The V gene lost 5 bases and the J gene lost 4 bases, with 18 bases spanning the gap. The germline V gene encodes CDR1 SGHTS and CDR2 YDEGEE. There are 15 residues in the CDR3. The chain's CDR3 is CASSGRKGVGTEAFF. In DNA form, the CDR3 reads TGTGCCAGCAGTGGGCGCAAGGGGGTGGGCACTGAAGCTTTCTTT.

V is TRBV5-6 and J is TRBJ2-3; the match to TRBD2 covers 9 bases. V gave up 0 bases and J gave up 5 bases; unmatched junction bases: 7. The germline CDR1 and CDR2 sequences are SGHDT and YYEEEE. CDR3 length: 16 residues. DNA of the CDR3: TGTGCCAGCAGCTTGGTTGCTAGCGGGAAGATAGATACGCAGTATTTT. Its protein product is CASSLVASGKIDTQYF.

J is TRBJ1-1 and V is TRBV5-4; D ambiguous. V shed 0 bases and J shed 7 bases, with 7 bases lying between them. The CDR3 runs to 12 residues. The germline CDR1 and CDR2 sequences are SGHNT and YYREEE (reference sequence). DNA for the CDR3: TGTGCCAGCAGCTTGGGTCTGGGTGAAGCTTTCTTT. Translating gives CASSLGLGEAFF.

The chain links TRBV7-9 to TRBJ1-3, with no clear D. This CDR3 spans 15 amino acids. CDR1 and CDR2 (germline): SEHNR, FQNEAQ (reference sequence). The V and J ends lost 5 bases and 0 bases respectively, with 11 bases between them. This CDR3 is CASSPGGNSGNTIYF. Here the CDR3 DNA reads TGTGCCAGCAGCCCGGGAGGAAACTCTGGAAACACCATATATTTT.

CDR3 sequence: CASSQTTLNTEAFF. CDR3 in DNA: TGTGCCAGCAGCCAGACTACCCTGAACACTGAAGCTTTCTTT. The chain carries TRBV14 and TRBJ1-1; D gene ambiguous. The CDR3 has 14 amino acids. The germline V and J ends were trimmed by 3 bases and 0 bases, with 8 bases remaining between them. Germline V gives CDR1 SGHDN, CDR2 FVKESK. The full variable domain, in which reference TRBV14 and TRBJ1-1 provide the parts outside the CDR3, is EAGVTQFPSHSVIEKGQTVTLRCDPISGHDNLYWYRRVMGKEIKFLLHFVKESKQDESGMPNNRFLAERTGGTYSTLKVQPAELEDSGVYFCASSQTTLNTEAFFGQGTRLTVV.

J is TRBJ2-7 and V is TRBV6-5; D gene ambiguous. The CDR3 is 15 residues long. V was shortened by 5 bases and J by 2 bases, with 16 bases between the two germline ends. The germline gives CDR1 MNHEY, CDR2 SVGAGI. The CDR3: CASSPSLAVAYEQYF. Here the CDR3 DNA reads TGTGCCAGCAGTCCGTCATTGGCCGTGGCCTACGAGCAGTACTTC.

This chain uses TRBV11-2 with TRBJ1-1; 7 nucleotides align to TRBD1. The germline CDR1 and CDR2 sequences are SGHAT and FQNNGV. Losses at the gene ends were 3 bases for V and 10 bases for J; bases not matched to a gene: 14. This CDR3 has 15 residues. Written as DNA, the CDR3 is TGTGCCAGCAGCTTTAGGAGACAGGGTCTGATGGGAGCTTTCTTT. Translation: CASSFRRQGLMGAFF.

V and J are TRBV11-2 and TRBJ2-7; tentative D call: TRBD2 (6 bases). Trimming shortened V by 1 base and J by 0 bases, and 13 bases separated the two germline ends. The CDR3 length is 16 residues. Germline V CDR1 and CDR2: SGHAT, FQNNGV. CDR3 nucleotide sequence: TGTGCCAGCAGCTTAGGCCCTAGGACTACCTCCTACGAGCAGTACTTC. Protein: CASSLGPRTTSYEQYF.

V and J are TRBV5-5 and TRBJ2-7, with 8 positions matching TRBD1. The CDR3 sequence is 13 residues long. V gave up 5 bases and J gave up 3 bases; unmatched junction bases: 4. Germline assignment: CDR1 SGHKS and CDR2 YYEKEE (reference sequence). The CDR3 region has the DNA TGTGCCAGCAGTGGACAGGGACACTACGAGCAGTACTTC. It specifies CASSGQGHYEQYF.

This chain uses TRBV4-3 with TRBJ1-1; D is unresolved. CDR1 LGHNA and CDR2 YSLEER come from the germline V gene. The V end lost 1 base, the J end lost 1 base, and 10 bases lay between the germline ends. The CDR3 spans 15 residues. DNA of the CDR3: TGCGCCAGCAGCCAAGGCGCAAATCCGAACACTGAAGCTTTCTTT. Protein: CASSQGANPNTEAFF.

This sequence joins TRBV27 and TRBJ2-7, with D perhaps matching TRBD1 or TRBD2 (5 bases each). This CDR3 is built from 10 residues. Germline loops: CDR1 MNHEY, CDR2 SMNVEV (reference sequence). V was pared by 6 bases and J by 6 bases, with 6 bases between. CDR3 loop: CASRGREQYF. CDR3 coding DNA: TGTGCCAGCAGGGGACGCGAGCAGTACTTC.

The chain combines TRBV5-1 with TRBJ2-7; TRBD2 aligns across 7 bases. The germline gives CDR1 SGHRS, CDR2 YFSETQ. Trimming at V came to 2 bases and at J to 0 bases, leaving 2 bases not matched to a gene. The CDR3 covers 14 residues. The CDR3 nucleotides are TGCGCCAGCAGCTTAGGACTAGACTCCTACGAGCAGTACTTC. Its translation is CASSLGLDSYEQYF.

This clone was seen a single time. V is TRBV30 and J is TRBJ1-3, with D perhaps matching TRBD1 (5 bases). This CDR3 spans 15 amino acids. The germline V gene encodes CDR1 GTSNPN and CDR2 SVGIG (reference sequence). The V end was cut by 0 bases, the J end by 8 bases, with 17 bases between. This CDR3 is CAWSVARVYRYTIYF. CDR3 DNA: TGTGCCTGGAGTGTAGCCAGGGTTTATAGGTACACCATATATTTT.